These 3 T cell receptor beta chains were all obtained from the same sample, sequenced in a study of cytomegalovirus exposure and HLA in healthy donors. PCR involved 60 Vbeta and 13 Jbeta primers. The protocol was immunoSEQ multiplex PCR, while the TCRdb copy is restricted to in-frame clones and leaves out a portion. The sample lists 54,000 or so clones, 70% to 80% seen once, with approximately 20% in the top ten. The sample was PBMCs. These receptors were obtained from a woman aged 55-69 years in good health and CMV-seropositive.

V usage is TRBV13 and J usage is TRBJ2-7; 11 bases align to TRBD1. The ends lost 5 bases at V and 2 bases at J; junction bases unmatched: 5. Germline V lookup: CDR1 PRHDT, CDR2 FYEKMQ (reference sequence). This CDR3 is 15 amino acids long. Here the CDR3 reads CASSAGQGVTYEQYF. In DNA, the CDR3 is TGTGCCAGCAGCGCGGGACAGGGGGTAACCTACGAGCAGTACTTC.

V usage is TRBV5-1 and J usage is TRBJ2-1; 8 positions match TRBD2. The CDR3 runs to 19 residues. Trimming at V came to 1 base and at J to 7 bases, leaving 19 bases not matched to a gene. CDR1 SGHRS and CDR2 YFSETQ come from the germline V gene. The CDR3 coding sequence is TGCGCCAGCAGCTTGTGGCCTGCAGCGGGGGCAGATCCTACGAATGAGCAGTTCTTC. Protein: CASSLWPAAGADPTNEQFF.

There are a few counts of this clone. The sample carries other DNA sequences with the same CDR3. V gene TRBV5-1 combines with J gene TRBJ1-1, with a weak D call TRBD1 (5 bases). The CDR3 extends over 14 amino acids. The germline V gene has CDR1 SGHRS and CDR2 YFSETQ. V lost 0 bases, J lost 0 bases, and 6 bases lay in between. The CDR3 protein is CASSLGQMNTEAFF. The CDR3 region has the DNA TGCGCCAGCAGCTTGGGACAGATGAACACTGAAGCTTTCTTT.